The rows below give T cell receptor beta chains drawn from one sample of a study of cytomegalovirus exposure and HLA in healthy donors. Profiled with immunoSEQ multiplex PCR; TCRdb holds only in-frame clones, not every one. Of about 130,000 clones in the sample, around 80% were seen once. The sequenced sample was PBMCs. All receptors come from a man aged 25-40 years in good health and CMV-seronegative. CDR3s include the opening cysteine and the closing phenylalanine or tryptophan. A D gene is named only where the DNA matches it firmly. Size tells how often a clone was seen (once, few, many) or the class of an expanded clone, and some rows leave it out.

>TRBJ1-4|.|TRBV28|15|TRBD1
CASSPTGEVGEKLFF
TGTGCCAGCAGTCCCACAGGGGAAGTGGGTGAAAAACTGTTTTTT
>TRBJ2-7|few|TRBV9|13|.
CASSVEQSTEQYF
TGTGCCAGCAGCGTAGAACAGTCCACCGAGCAGTACTTC
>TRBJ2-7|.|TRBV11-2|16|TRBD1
CASSLAQGAHGYEQYF
TGTGCCAGCAGCTTGGCACAGGGGGCGCATGGTTACGAGCAGTACTTC
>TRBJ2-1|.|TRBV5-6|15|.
CASSLAGEVNNEQFF
TGTGCCAGCAGCTTGGCGGGGGAAGTTAACAATGAGCAGTTCTTC
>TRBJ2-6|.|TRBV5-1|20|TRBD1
CASSQLGPGQADSGANVLTF
TGCGCCAGCAGCCAGTTGGGACCGGGACAGGCGGACTCTGGGGCCAACGTCCTGACTTTC
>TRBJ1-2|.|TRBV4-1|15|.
CASSQLALSNYGYTF
TGCGCCAGCAGCCAACTAGCCTTGTCTAACTATGGCTACACCTTC
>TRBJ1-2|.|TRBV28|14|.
CASSLRDISYGYTF
TGTGCCAGCAGCCTCCGGGACATCAGCTATGGCTACACCTTC
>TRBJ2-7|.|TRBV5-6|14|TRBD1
CASSPGQGSYEQYF
TGTGCCAGCAGCCCTGGACAGGGATCCTACGAGCAGTACTTC
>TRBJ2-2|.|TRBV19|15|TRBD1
CASSIGDRRSGELFF
TGTGCCAGTAGTATAGGGGACAGGCGTAGCGGGGAGCTGTTTTTT
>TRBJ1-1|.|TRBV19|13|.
CASSGALNTEAFF
TGTGCCAGTAGTGGGGCGTTGAACACTGAAGCTTTCTTT
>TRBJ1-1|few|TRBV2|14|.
CASRGQVRSTEAFF
TGTGCCAGCAGGGGACAAGTAAGGAGTACTGAAGCTTTCTTT
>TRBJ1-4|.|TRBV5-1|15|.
CASSLEYALGEKLFF
TGCGCCAGCAGCCTCGAATATGCCCTGGGCGAAAAACTGTTTTTT
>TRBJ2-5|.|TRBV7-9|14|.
CASSPTGGRGTQYF
TGTGCCAGCAGCCCCACGGGGGGCCGAGGGACCCAGTACTTC
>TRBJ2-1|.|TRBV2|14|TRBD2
CASMERGGRNEQFF
TGTGCCAGCATGGAGCGGGGGGGCCGCAATGAGCAGTTCTTC
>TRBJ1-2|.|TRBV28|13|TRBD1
CASSAGQESGYTF
TGTGCCAGCAGCGCAGGACAGGAGAGTGGCTACACCTTC
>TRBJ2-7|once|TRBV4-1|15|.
CASSQVVSNQYEQYF
TGCGCCAGCAGCCAAGTGGTGTCGAACCAGTACGAGCAGTACTTC
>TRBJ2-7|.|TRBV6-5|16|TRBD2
CASSYFPGTSGYEQYF
TGTGCCAGCAGTTACTTTCCCGGGACTAGCGGCTACGAGCAGTACTTC